This is a list of T cell receptor beta chains from one sample in a study of blood T cell repertoires in COVID-19. Libraries were prepared by immunoSEQ multiplex PCR; TCRdb keeps only in-frame clonotypes and omits some of them. The sample consists of over 85,000 clones, 75% to 85% of them appearing once. Sequenced input: peripheral blood. The receptors stem from a man in his sixties or seventies with acute or convalescent COVID-19. The CDR3 runs from the conserved cysteine through the conserved F or W. A D gene is named only where the DNA matches it firmly. Expanded clones get a size class; other rows say once, few or many, or leave the size out.

J	D	V	size	CDR3
TRBJ1-1	TRBD1	TRBV23-1	few	CASRGTGLNLGTEAFF
TRBJ2-3	NA	TRBV24-1	NA	CATSDPYSTDTQYF
TRBJ1-1	TRBD1	TRBV4-1	NA	CASSQPQGPLQVNTEAFF
TRBJ1-2	TRBD1	TRBV25-1	NA	CASSWTGPNYGYTF
TRBJ2-1	NA	TRBV21-1	many	CASSNQAQGKVGEQFF
TRBJ1-5	NA	TRBV10-3	NA	CAITADLNQPQHF
TRBJ2-2	TRBD2	TRBV9	NA	CASSPRGLAAGGELFF
TRBJ2-5	TRBD2	TRBV3-1/TRBV3-2	NA	CASSLRLAGVETQYF
TRBJ1-5	NA	TRBV19	few	CASSTAGGGNQPQHF
TRBJ2-7	NA	TRBV7-2	once	CASSLSSASYEQYF
TRBJ2-7	TRBD1	TRBV11-2	once	CASSLEPTGDGEQYF
TRBJ2-7	TRBD1	TRBV7-6	NA	CASSPGDRGGYEQYF
TRBJ2-1	NA	TRBV11-1	NA	CASSILAREQFF
TRBJ2-7	TRBD2	TRBV5-1	NA	CASSTDRGAYEQYF
TRBJ2-1	NA	TRBV24-1	NA	CATSDTQGRSNEQFF
TRBJ1-1	TRBD1	TRBV5-5	few	CASSLWDRGAHEAFF
TRBJ2-5	TRBD2	TRBV7-8	NA	CASSRLGTSGIETQYF
TRBJ2-1	NA	TRBV3-1/TRBV3-2	NA	CASSQAGQGNEQFF
TRBJ2-3	NA	TRBV9	NA	CASSPNSGGAGADTQYF
TRBJ2-5	NA	TRBV7-3	NA	CASSASGSRTQYF
TRBJ2-3	TRBD2	TRBV5-1	NA	CASSLGLAGTPDTQYF
TRBJ1-4	TRBD1	TRBV30	many	CAWTGTGGGGLNEKLFF
TRBJ2-3	NA	TRBV2	NA	CASRGTGSTQYF
TRBJ1-5	NA	TRBV24-1	NA	CATSDSNQPQHF
TRBJ2-7	TRBD2	TRBV7-2	NA	CASSPRLAGGGEQYF
TRBJ2-6	NA	TRBV30	NA	CAWSVARLSSGANVLTF
TRBJ2-5	NA	TRBV29-1	NA	CSARQALRQETQYF
TRBJ2-5	NA	TRBV5-4	NA	CASSRDQETQYF
TRBJ2-7	TRBD2	TRBV15	NA	CATSRGVRDYSYEQYF
TRBJ1-5	TRBD1	TRBV28	NA	CARNGGGTGPGLPQHF
TRBJ1-6	NA	TRBV20-1	NA	CSASRGDNSPLHF
TRBJ1-6	TRBD1	TRBV12-3/TRBV12-4	few	CASSRQGPSHF
TRBJ2-5	NA	TRBV2	NA	CAGTGLGVEETQYF
TRBJ2-1	NA	TRBV5-1	NA	CASSEEGARYNEQFF
TRBJ1-4	TRBD1	TRBV10-3	NA	CAISESFAGGAYLFF
TRBJ2-5	TRBD2	TRBV9	NA	CASSAGTSGWQETQYF
TRBJ2-7	TRBD2	TRBV11-2	NA	CASSLGGLDSYEQYF
TRBJ2-4	TRBD1	TRBV7-9	few	CASSQKDRGNIQYF
TRBJ1-5	TRBD1	TRBV7-9	NA	CASSPGTGHSNQPQHF
TRBJ1-1	NA	TRBV7-2	NA	CASSLGIGHTEAFF
TRBJ1-5	NA	TRBV2	NA	CASSRGGSNQPQHF
TRBJ2-2	NA	TRBV6-1	NA	CASSEDSRGTGELFF
TRBJ1-2	NA	TRBV7-2	once	CASSLYYPDRQYGYTF
TRBJ2-1	NA	TRBV24-1	NA	CATSESGSLANYNEQFF
TRBJ2-1	NA	TRBV7-2	few	CASSLGGRQEQFF
TRBJ2-6	NA	TRBV9	NA	CASSVSTAYSGANVLTF
TRBJ1-4	NA	TRBV5-5	NA	CASSLRPRPDFNEKLFF
TRBJ2-3	TRBD1	TRBV5-1	NA	CASSLQGGYTDTQYF